Each of the 31 T cell receptor beta chains below was sequenced from the same sample in a study of blood T cell repertoires in COVID-19. The method was immunoSEQ multiplex PCR; TCRdb's version includes in-frame clones alone and lacks a portion of them. The table shows more than 200,000 clones, with about 93% occurring only once. Sequenced material: PBMCs or T cells enriched from blood (not recorded which). Every receptor here comes from a woman younger than 35 who had recovered from COVID-19.

V gene TRBV10-3 combines with J gene TRBJ1-2; perhaps TRBD1 as D (5 bases). The CDR3 covers 15 residues. The germline CDR1 and CDR2 sequences are ENHRY and SYGVKD. Trimming removed 2 bases at V and 0 bases at J, with 10 bases between. The CDR3 sequence is CAISEARTTNYGYTF. The CDR3 DNA sequence: TGTGCCATCAGTGAGGCCCGGACAACTAACTATGGCTACACCTTC.

The CDR3 bases are TGTGCCAGCAGTCTACTAAACGAGCAGTACTTC. Translating gives CASSLLNEQYF. V usage is TRBV12-3 or TRBV12-4 and J usage is TRBJ2-7; D is ambiguous. The CDR3 length is 11 residues. The V gene lost 5 bases and the J gene lost 5 bases, with 7 bases spanning the gap.

The chain combines TRBV28 with TRBJ2-7, with 7 bases that match TRBD2. This CDR3 has 14 amino acids. CDR1 and CDR2 (germline): MDHEN, SYDVKM. V lost 3 bases, J lost 4 bases, and 6 bases stayed unmatched. The CDR3 sequence: CASSLGGSGYEQYF. Written as DNA, the CDR3 is TGTGCCAGCAGTTTGGGGGGGTCAGGGTACGAGCAGTACTTC.

CDR3 residues: CASSWGQGSNQPQHF. CDR3 sequence (DNA): TGTGCCAGTAGTTGGGGACAGGGTAGCAATCAGCCCCAGCATTTT. The V call is TRBV19, the J call TRBJ1-5; 9 positions agree with TRBD1. Germline assignment: CDR1 LNHDA and CDR2 SQIVND (reference sequence). CDR3 length: 15 residues. Germline trimming cut 5 bases from V and 0 bases from J; bases unmatched to any gene: 2.

This chain connects TRBV6-5 to TRBJ1-2; the D gene is possibly TRBD1 (6 bases). Germline V gene data show CDR1 as MNHEY and CDR2 as SVGAGI. Trimming left V 5 bases short and J 6 bases short, with 16 bases between. There are 14 residues in the CDR3. CDR3 in DNA: TGTGCCAGCAGTCGCGGCGGGGGGCAGCATGGCTACACCTTC. It encodes CASSRGGGQHGYTF.

For this clone: The sample holds other DNA sequences that translate to the same CDR3. This chain joins TRBV5-1 and TRBJ1-2; 7 bases line up with TRBD1. Germline V gene sequence: CDR1 SGHRS, CDR2 YFSETQ. V gave up 0 bases and J gave up 2 bases; unmatched junction bases: 1. The CDR3 covers 14 residues. The CDR3 sequence: CASSLGTGNYGYTF. The CDR3 DNA reads as TGCGCCAGCAGCTTGGGGACAGGCAACTATGGCTACACCTTC.

The V and J genes are TRBV18 and TRBJ2-3; D perhaps matches TRBD2 (6 bases). V was clipped by 3 bases and J by 8 bases, with 15 bases between them. This CDR3 region has 14 residues. Germline V lookup: CDR1 KGHSH, CDR2 LQKENI. DNA of the CDR3: TGTGCCAGCTCACCGGGACTGGACCAGGGTACGCAGTATTTT. Protein product: CASSPGLDQGTQYF.

V and J are TRBV20-1 and TRBJ2-1; possible D gene TRBD2, 6 bases. V lost 4 bases to trimming and J lost 7 bases, with 8 bases between them. This CDR3 comprises 11 residues. Germline lookup yields CDR1 DFQATT and CDR2 SNEGSKA (reference sequence). CDR3 nucleotides: TGCAGTGCTACCCTAGCGAATGAGCAGTTCTTC. As protein: CSATLANEQFF.

The J gene is TRBJ2-2, the V gene TRBV3-1 (or the pseudogene TRBV3-2); tentatively, D is TRBD1 (6 bases). Trimming took 4 bases from V and 9 from J, leaving 9 bases between them. CDR1 and CDR2 (germline): LGHDT, YNNKEL (reference sequence). This CDR3 is built from 12 residues. CDR3 coding DNA: TGTGCCAGCAGCCTCAGGGGCCGGGAGCTGTTTTTT. Encoded protein: CASSLRGRELFF.

The chain joins TRBV5-4 to TRBJ2-7, with no clear D. The CDR3 is 13 amino acids. Germline CDR1 is SGHNT and CDR2 is YYREEE (reference sequence). The V and J ends lost 2 bases and 7 bases respectively, with 13 bases between them. The CDR3 DNA is TGTGCCAGCAGCTTCCCAGACTCCTGGGAGCAGTACTTC. Translated: CASSFPDSWEQYF. Filled out from reference TRBV5-4 and TRBJ2-7, the complete variable domain reads ETGVTQSPTHLIKTRGQQVTLRCSSQSGHNTVSWYQQALGQGPQFIFQYYREEENGRGNFPPRFSGLQFPNYSSELNVNALELDDSALYLCASSFPDSWEQYFGPGTRLTVT.

V and J are TRBV9 and TRBJ2-5, with 8 bases matching TRBD2. The CDR3 consists of 15 residues. Germline lookup yields CDR1 SGDLS and CDR2 YYNGEE. J gave up 5 bases and V 0 bases, and 6 bases lay outside the gene matches. The DNA of the CDR3 is TGTGCCAGCAGCGTAGACCCGACTAGCGCGGAGACCCAGTACTTC. Its translation is CASSVDPTSAETQYF.

The chain couples TRBV9 to TRBJ2-1, with 12 bases fitting TRBD2. Unmatched junction bases numbered 9, after V lost 0 bases and J lost 2 bases. Germline V lookup: CDR1 SGDLS, CDR2 YYNGEE. The CDR3 contains 19 residues. In DNA, the CDR3 is TGTGCCAGCAGCGTAGCGGGACTAGCGGGTCCTCGCCCCTACAATGAGCAGTTCTTC. As protein: CASSVAGLAGPRPYNEQFF. Using reference TRBV9 and TRBJ2-1 for the parts outside the CDR3, the full variable domain is DSGVTQTPKHLITATGQRVTLRCSPRSGDLSVYWYQQSLDQGLQFLIQYYNGEERAKGNILERFSAQQFPDLHSELNLSSLELGDSALYFCASSVAGLAGPRPYNEQFFGPGTRLTVL.

The chain carries TRBV28 and TRBJ2-7, with D possibly TRBD1 on 5 matching bases. Germline V CDR1 and CDR2: MDHEN, SYDVKM. The V end lost 7 bases, the J end lost 0 bases, and 16 bases lay between the germline ends. The CDR3 runs to 15 residues. CDR3 nucleotides: TGTGCCAGCACCCCGACAGAGCTTAGCTCCTACGAGCAGTACTTC. It codes for CASTPTELSSYEQYF.

The V gene is TRBV6-6, the J gene TRBJ1-1, with TRBD1 identical over 10 bases. Germline V gene lookup returns CDR1 MNHNY and CDR2 SVGAGI (reference sequence). This CDR3 has 15 amino acids. The V and J ends lost 5 bases and 6 bases, in that order; junction bases with no gene match: 9. The CDR3: CASSKTGTGVPEAFF. CDR3 in DNA: TGTGCCAGCAGTAAAACCGGGACAGGGGTGCCTGAAGCTTTCTTT.

The chain has TRBV6-5 and TRBJ2-7, with D perhaps TRBD1 (5 bases). The length of the CDR3 is 14 residues. Trimming removed 6 bases from V and 4 bases from J, with 16 bases in between. Germline V lookup: CDR1 MNHEY, CDR2 SVGAGI. The CDR3 spells CASRVGQGSYEQYF. CDR3 DNA sequence: TGTGCCAGCAGGGTAGGGCAGGGAAGTTACGAGCAGTACTTC.

The chain recombines TRBV10-2 with TRBJ1-3, with a weak D call TRBD1 (6 bases). There are 16 residues in the CDR3. V was shortened by 0 bases and J by 4 bases, with 13 bases between the two germline ends. CDR1 and CDR2 (germline): WSHSY, SAAADI. The CDR3 region is CASSESWQGNGNTIYF. DNA for the CDR3: TGCGCCAGCAGTGAGTCGTGGCAGGGGAACGGAAACACCATATATTTT.

The J gene is TRBJ2-7, the V gene TRBV7-9, with 8 bases that match TRBD2. The V gene end was trimmed by 4 bases and the J gene end by 2 bases; junction bases not matched to a gene: 7. CDR3 length: 15 residues. Germline V lookup: CDR1 SEHNR, CDR2 FQNEAQ (reference sequence). The CDR3 reads CASSSEQAGAYEQYF. The CDR3 DNA reads as TGTGCCAGCAGCTCAGAGCAAGCGGGAGCCTACGAGCAGTACTTC.

The chain employs TRBV19 and TRBJ2-7, with D perhaps matching TRBD2 (5 bases). This CDR3 is 14 amino acids long. Per germline, CDR1 LNHDA and CDR2 SQIVND (reference sequence). The ends were cut back, 7 bases at V and 1 base at J, with 14 bases in the middle. The CDR3 region is CASIRTPGSYEQYF. For the CDR3, the DNA is TGTGCCAGTATCCGGACCCCGGGGTCCTACGAGCAGTACTTC.

The CDR3 reads CASSLDRGLYGNTIYF. CDR3 nucleotide sequence: TGTGCCAGCAGCTTGGACAGGGGGCTTTATGGAAACACCATATATTTT. The chain is built from TRBV7-2 and TRBJ1-3, with TRBD1 identical over 11 bases. This CDR3 has 16 residues. In germline, CDR1 is SGHTA, CDR2 FQGNSA. J was trimmed by 3 bases and V by 3 bases; bases with no gene match: 4.

V is TRBV7-2 and J is TRBJ1-2; D gene unclear. Germline CDR1 reads SGHTA; CDR2 reads FQGNSA. This CDR3 is 14 amino acids long. With 2 bases removed from V and 2 bases from J, the gap between germline ends came to 9 bases. Here the CDR3 DNA reads TGTGCCAGCAGCTTAAGCCATCAAAACTATGGCTACACCTTC. Translating gives CASSLSHQNYGYTF.

CDR3 in DNA: TGTGCCAGTGCCCGAAAGCGGGAGGTCACCTACGAGCAGTACTTC. Translating gives CASARKREVTYEQYF. The rearrangement links TRBV19 to TRBJ2-7, with 9 nucleotides matching TRBD2. V lost 8 bases and J lost 2; bases outside the gene matches: 10. The CDR3 extends over 15 amino acids. Per germline, CDR1 LNHDA and CDR2 SQIVND (reference sequence).

V gene TRBV2 combines with J gene TRBJ2-3; 9 bases are shared with TRBD2. With V trimmed by 5 bases and J by 4 bases, 16 bases remained unmatched. Per the germline V gene, CDR1 is SNHLY and CDR2 is FYNNEI. This CDR3 is 18 amino acids long. CDR3: CASSPPLASGTGSDTQYF. In nucleotides, the CDR3 is TGTGCCAGCAGTCCCCCCCTGGCTAGCGGGACCGGCTCAGATACGCAGTATTTT. Full variable domain (rest looked up from reference TRBV2 and TRBJ2-3): EPEVTQTPSHQVTQMGQEVILRCVPISNHLYFYWYRQILGQKVEFLVSFYNNEISEKSEIFDDQFSVERPDGSNFTLKIRSTKLEDSAMYFCASSPPLASGTGSDTQYFGPGTRLTVL.

CDR3 loop: CASSLRRDSGANVLTF. In nucleotides, the CDR3 is TGTGCCAGCAGCCTTAGACGGGACTCTGGGGCCAACGTCCTGACTTTC. This chain connects TRBV5-4 to TRBJ2-6, with D possibly TRBD2 on 5 matching bases. Germline CDR1 reads SGHNT; CDR2 reads YYREEE (reference sequence). With 4 bases removed from V and 0 bases from J, the gap between germline ends came to 11 bases. The CDR3 is 16 residues long. The variable domain in full, completed from reference TRBV5-4 and TRBJ2-6, reads ETGVTQSPTHLIKTRGQQVTLRCSSQSGHNTVSWYQQALGQGPQFIFQYYREEENGRGNFPPRFSGLQFPNYSSELNVNALELDDSALYLCASSLRRDSGANVLTFGAGSRLTVL.

The genes are TRBV19 and TRBJ1-5; 8 nucleotides agree with TRBD1. The V segment lost 8 bases and the J segment 0 bases; nucleotides outside the gene matches: 24. There are 21 residues in the CDR3. The germline CDR1 and CDR2 sequences are LNHDA and SQIVND (reference sequence). The CDR3 protein is CASGPRRTGRIKYYSNQPQHF. CDR3 DNA: TGTGCCAGTGGACCGCGAAGGACAGGGAGGATAAAATATTATAGCAATCAGCCCCAGCATTTT.

The rearrangement links TRBV24-1 to TRBJ2-2; D not certain. V lost 6 bases and J 3 bases, leaving 13 bases between the germline ends. Germline loops: CDR1 KGHDR, CDR2 SFDVKD. The CDR3 is made up of 15 amino acids. The CDR3 DNA is TGTGCCACCAGTAGGTCTACCGGGTACACCGGGGAGCTGTTTTTT. This translates into CATSRSTGYTGELFF.

The chain carries TRBV7-8 and TRBJ1-2, with D possibly being TRBD1 (5 bases). From germline, CDR1 is SGHVS and CDR2 FQNEAQ. The V gene lost 5 bases and the J gene lost 5 bases, with 9 bases spanning the gap. This CDR3 spans 12 amino acids. The CDR3 DNA reads as TGTGCCAGCAGCCCCGGGGGGTATGGCTACACCTTC. It codes for CASSPGGYGYTF.

The V call is TRBV19, the J call TRBJ2-3, with TRBD2 matching over 9 bases. The trim removed 7 bases at V and 3 bases at J, leaving 8 bases unmatched. The length of the CDR3 is 15 residues. CDR1 is LNHDA and CDR2 is SQIVND in the germline V gene (reference sequence). The CDR3 bases are TGTGCCAGTACCTATAGCGGGGGTGGGACAGATACGCAGTATTTT. It encodes CASTYSGGGTDTQYF.

The chain has TRBV25-1 and TRBJ1-1; the D gene is possibly TRBD1 (6 bases). Trimming left V 2 bases short and J 10 bases short, with 14 bases between. CDR1 MGHDK and CDR2 SYGVNS come from the germline V gene. There are 13 residues in the CDR3. Here the CDR3 DNA reads TGTGCCAGCAGTGAACTTGGGACACCTCGAGCTTTCTTT. As protein: CASSELGTPRAFF.

The CDR3 loop is CASSFEGSYNSPLHF. For the CDR3, the DNA is TGTGCCAGCAGTTTTGAGGGATCCTATAATTCACCCCTCCACTTT. This sequence joins TRBV28 and TRBJ1-6; D is unresolved. Germline V gives CDR1 MDHEN, CDR2 SYDVKM. The CDR3 spans 15 residues. V was cut by 3 bases and J by 1 base, with 7 bases left in between.

The V and J genes are TRBV27 and TRBJ2-7, with TRBD2 matching over 9 bases. CDR3 size: 16 residues. Trimming cost V 5 bases and J 2 bases; bases outside gene matches: 10. The germline V gene has CDR1 MNHEY and CDR2 SMNVEV (reference sequence). CDR3 region: CASSPSTSGPPYEQYF. The DNA of the CDR3 is TGTGCCAGCAGTCCTTCAACTAGCGGGCCTCCCTACGAGCAGTACTTC.

The chain joins TRBV9 to TRBJ1-5; perhaps TRBD1 as D (5 bases). Germline assignment: CDR1 SGDLS and CDR2 YYNGEE. Trimming removed 2 bases from V and 2 bases from J, with 20 bases in between. The CDR3 totals 18 residues. The chain's CDR3 is CASSVLLWDWGGNQPQHF. CDR3 in DNA: TGTGCCAGCAGCGTCCTATTATGGGACTGGGGTGGCAATCAGCCCCAGCATTTT. Filled out from reference TRBV9 and TRBJ1-5, the complete variable domain reads DSGVTQTPKHLITATGQRVTLRCSPRSGDLSVYWYQQSLDQGLQFLIQYYNGEERAKGNILERFSAQQFPDLHSELNLSSLELGDSALYFCASSVLLWDWGGNQPQHFGDGTRLSIL.